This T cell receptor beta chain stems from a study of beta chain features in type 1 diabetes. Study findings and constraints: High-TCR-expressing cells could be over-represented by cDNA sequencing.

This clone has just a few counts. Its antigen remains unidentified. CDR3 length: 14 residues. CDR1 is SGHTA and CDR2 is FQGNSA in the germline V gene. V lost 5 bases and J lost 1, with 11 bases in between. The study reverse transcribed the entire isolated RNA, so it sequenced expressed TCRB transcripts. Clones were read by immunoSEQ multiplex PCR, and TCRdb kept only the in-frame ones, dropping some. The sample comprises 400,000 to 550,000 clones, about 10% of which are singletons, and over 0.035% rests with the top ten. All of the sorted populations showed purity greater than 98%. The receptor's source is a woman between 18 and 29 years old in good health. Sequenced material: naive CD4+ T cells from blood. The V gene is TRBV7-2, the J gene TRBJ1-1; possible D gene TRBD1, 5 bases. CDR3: CASSRIDRNTEAFF. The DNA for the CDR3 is TGTGCCAGCAGCCGCATCGACAGGAACACTGAAGCTTTCTTT. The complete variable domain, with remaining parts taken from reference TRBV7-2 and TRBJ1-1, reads GAGVSQSPSNKVTEKGKDVELRCDPISGHTALYWYRQSLGQGLEFLIYFQGNSAPDKSGLPSDRFSAERTGGSVSTLTIQRTQQEDSAVYLCASSRIDRNTEAFFGQGTRLTVV.